Each of the 18 T cell receptor beta chains below was sequenced from the same sample in a study of identical twins. Via MiXCR, TCRdb re-called the 5' RACE reads, giving one row per CDR3 protein. The repertoire holds approximately 700,000 distinct CDR3 sequences, with 5.5% to 7.5% as singletons. The sample was naive T cells sorted from blood. These receptors originate from a man younger than 35 in good health.

The V and J genes are TRBV21-1 and TRBJ2-7; the tabulated D call, TRBD1, remains unverified against the DNA. TRBV21-1 is labeled a pseudogene. CDR3 length equals 14 residues. CDR3 region: CASSSAQGAYEQYF. The CDR3 bases are TGTGCCAGCAGCAGCGCGCAGGGGGCGTACGAGCAGTACTTC.

The chain recombines TRBV3-1 with TRBJ2-1, with 9 bases matching TRBD2. This CDR3 comprises 21 residues. The V gene's germline CDR1 is LGHDT and CDR2 YNNKEL (reference sequence). With 1 base clipped from V and 0 bases from J, the junction kept 16 bases outside the gene matches. CDR3 loop: CASSQGSAGLAVHSSYNEQFF. As DNA, the CDR3 is TGTGCCAGCAGCCAAGGGTCCGCGGGACTAGCCGTACATAGCTCCTACAATGAGCAGTTCTTC.

V gene TRBV12-3 or TRBV12-4 combines with J gene TRBJ1-5; 7 nucleotides match TRBD1. This CDR3 contains 13 residues. V trimming: 7 bases; J trimming: 5 bases; junction bases outside the gene matches: 5. This CDR3 is CASKRQGYQPQHF. The CDR3 region has the DNA TGTGCCAGCAAAAGACAGGGATATCAGCCCCAGCATTTT.

This clonotype has just a few counts. The rearrangement joins TRBV6-2 or TRBV6-3 to TRBJ2-3, with 7 bases matching TRBD1. The V segment lost 6 bases and the J segment 6 bases; nucleotides outside the gene matches: 9. This CDR3 has 14 residues. The germline CDR1 and CDR2 sequences are MNHEY and SVGEGT. The CDR3 protein is CASSYGQVYDTQYF. CDR3 in DNA: TGTGCCAGCAGCTACGGACAGGTCTACGATACGCAGTATTTT.

This clonotype was counted at least ten times. The chain links TRBV5-1 to TRBJ2-1, with TRBD2 identical over 13 bases. Germline loops: CDR1 SGHRS, CDR2 YFSETQ. The CDR3 sequence is 17 residues long. The V segment lost 3 bases and the J segment 3 bases; nucleotides outside the gene matches: 6. CDR3 coding DNA: TGCGCCAGCAGCTCGCGAGGGACTAGCGGGGTCTACAATGAGCAGTTCTTC. Its translation: CASSSRGTSGVYNEQFF. The full variable domain, its missing parts supplied by reference TRBV5-1 and TRBJ2-1, is KAGVTQTPRYLIKTRGQQVTLSCSPISGHRSVSWYQQTPGQGLQFLFEYFSETQRNKGNFPGRFSGRQFSNSRSEMNVSTLELGDSALYLCASSSRGTSGVYNEQFFGPGTRLTVL.

This clonotype was counted many times. This may arise from a read error, as a much more abundant clone is one base away. CDR3 DNA: TGTGCCAGCAGCTTAGCGGGAAGGTACAATGAGCAGTTCTTC. It codes for CASSLAGRYNEQFF. The chain recombines TRBV7-3 with TRBJ2-1, with D possibly matching TRBD2 (6 bases). The CDR3 is 14 residues long. Trimming stripped 2 bases from V and 4 bases from J, with 9 bases between. Germline V lookup: CDR1 SGHTA, CDR2 FQGTGA.

There are many counts of this clonotype. The genes are TRBV7-2 and TRBJ2-5; D gene unclear. The germline gives CDR1 SGHTA, CDR2 FQGNSA. Trimming shortened V by 3 bases and J by 3 bases, and 11 bases separated the two germline ends. The CDR3 spans 14 residues. CDR3 residues: CASSLRSSEETQYF. The CDR3 bases are TGTGCCAGCAGCTTGAGGAGTTCCGAAGAGACCCAGTACTTC.

This clonotype appeared many times. The V and J genes are TRBV27 and TRBJ2-3; D is uncertain. V was pared by 6 bases and J by 1 base, with 11 bases between. This CDR3 comprises 14 residues. Germline V gene lookup returns CDR1 MNHEY and CDR2 SMNVEV (reference sequence). CDR3 residues: CASSLGSGTDTQYF. The CDR3, as DNA: TGTGCCAGCAGCTTGGGCAGCGGCACAGATACGCAGTATTTT.

This clonotype was counted many times. The chain links TRBV9 to TRBJ2-7; TRBD2 aligns across 10 bases. The CDR3 sequence is 14 residues long. Germline lookup yields CDR1 SGDLS and CDR2 YYNGEE. Trimming took 4 bases from V and 6 from J; bases not matched to a gene: 7. CDR3 nucleotides: TGTGCCAGCAGCTCAACTAGCGGGAAGGGCGAGCAGTACTTC. Its translation is CASSSTSGKGEQYF. The full variable domain, rest sourced from reference TRBV9 and TRBJ2-7, is DSGVTQTPKHLITATGQRVTLRCSPRSGDLSVYWYQQSLDQGLQFLIQYYNGEERAKGNILERFSAQQFPDLHSELNLSSLELGDSALYFCASSSTSGKGEQYFGPGTRLTVT.

This clonotype was picked up many times. The chain uses TRBV14 and TRBJ2-3; D is undetermined. V lost 1 base and J lost 11, with 16 bases in between. The CDR3 extends over 14 amino acids. In germline, CDR1 is SGHDN, CDR2 FVKESK. This chain's CDR3 is CASSQGMDTDLQYF. The CDR3 nucleotides read TGTGCCAGCAGCCAAGGAATGGATACGGATTTGCAGTATTTT.

The gene calls are TRBV18 and TRBJ2-2; D possibly corresponds to TRBD1 (5 bases). CDR1 is KGHSH and CDR2 is LQKENI in the germline V gene. V lost 3 bases to trimming and J lost 3 bases, with 11 bases between them. The CDR3 loop spans 15 amino acids. The CDR3 region is CASSPLTGYTGELFF. CDR3 DNA sequence: TGTGCCAGCTCACCTTTAACAGGATACACCGGGGAGCTGTTTTTT.

The chain has TRBV7-3 and TRBJ2-1; TRBD1 matches 12 bases. Germline values: CDR1 SGHTA, CDR2 FQGTGA. With 5 bases clipped from V and 6 bases from J, the junction kept 8 bases outside the gene matches. This CDR3 contains 16 residues. DNA for the CDR3: TGTGCCAGCAGCATCACGGGGGACAGGGGGCGCAATGAGCAGTTCTTC. Amino acids: CASSITGDRGRNEQFF.

This clonotype occurred many times. This chain links TRBV15 with TRBJ1-1; no clear D gene. Trimming took 7 bases from V and 5 from J, leaving 23 bases between them. Germline CDR1 LNHNV, CDR2 YYDKDF (reference sequence). The CDR3 consists of 16 residues. CDR3 DNA sequence: TGTGCCACCACGCGTGCAGTAACTGGGAAAGATACTGAAGCTTTCTTT. Amino acid sequence: CATTRAVTGKDTEAFF.

This clonotype was detected only a few times. The chain has TRBV7-9 and TRBJ1-1, with no clear D. V was pared by 5 bases and J by 1 base, with 11 bases between. The germline CDR1 and CDR2 sequences are SEHNR and FQNEAQ (reference sequence). This CDR3 contains 14 residues. The CDR3 nucleotides read TGTGCCAGCAGCCCGGCGGGGTCGAACACTGAAGCTTTCTTT. It codes for CASSPAGSNTEAFF.

This clonotype was seen at least ten times. This chain connects TRBV29-1 to TRBJ2-7; D may be TRBD1 or TRBD2 (5 bases each). Germline CDR1 and CDR2: SQVTM and ANQGSEA. The CDR3 is 13 amino acids. V was shortened by 3 bases and J by 6 bases, with 15 bases between the two germline ends. The CDR3 DNA is TGCAGCGTTGAGCCGCAGGGTGGAGGCGAGCAGTACTTC. The encoded protein is CSVEPQGGGEQYF.

This clonotype appeared a few times. The J gene is TRBJ2-3, the V gene TRBV20-1; TRBD2 agrees at 12 bases. V was clipped by 6 bases and J by 4 bases; unmatched bases: 5. This CDR3 is built from 14 residues. Germline V gives CDR1 DFQATT, CDR2 SNEGSKA (reference sequence). This chain's CDR3 is CSAQTSGSPDTQYF. The DNA for the CDR3 is TGCAGTGCCCAGACTAGCGGGAGTCCAGATACGCAGTATTTT.

This clonotype occurred many times. The V and J genes are TRBV20-1 and TRBJ2-5; D possibly corresponds to TRBD2 (6 bases). The germline V gene has CDR1 DFQATT and CDR2 SNEGSKA (reference sequence). The CDR3 has 15 amino acids. Trimming pared 3 bases from V and 0 bases from J, leaving 14 bases between. DNA of the CDR3: TGCAGTGCTAGCCAGCGGGCCTTGCACCAAGAGACCCAGTACTTC. Amino acids: CSASQRALHQETQYF.

This clonotype was found a few times. The chain links TRBV5-1 to TRBJ2-7, with D unclear. CDR3 size: 11 residues. The V gene's germline CDR1 is SGHRS and CDR2 YFSETQ. Deletions cut 4 bases from V and 3 bases from J, with 5 bases between. The CDR3 DNA reads as TGCGCCAGCAGCCGACACTACGAGCAGTACGTC. This encodes CASSRHYEQYV.